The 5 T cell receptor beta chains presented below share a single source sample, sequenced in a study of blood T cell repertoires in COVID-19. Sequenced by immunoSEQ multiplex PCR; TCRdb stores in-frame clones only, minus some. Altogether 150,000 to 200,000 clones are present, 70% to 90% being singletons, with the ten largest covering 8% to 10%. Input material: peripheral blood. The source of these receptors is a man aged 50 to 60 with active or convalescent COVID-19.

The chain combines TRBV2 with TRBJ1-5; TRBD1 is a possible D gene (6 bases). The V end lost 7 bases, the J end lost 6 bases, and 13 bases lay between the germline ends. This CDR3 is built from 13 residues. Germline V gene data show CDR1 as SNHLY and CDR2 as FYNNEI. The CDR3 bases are TGTGCCAGCAATAGGGCAGGGGTTCAGCCCCAGCATTTT. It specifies CASNRAGVQPQHF.

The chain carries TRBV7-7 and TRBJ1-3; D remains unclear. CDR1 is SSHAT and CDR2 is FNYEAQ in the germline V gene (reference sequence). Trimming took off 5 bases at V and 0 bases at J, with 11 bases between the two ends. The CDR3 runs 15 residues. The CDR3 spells CASSPDSSSGNTIYF. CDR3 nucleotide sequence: TGTGCCAGCAGCCCAGACTCCAGCTCTGGAAACACCATATATTTT.

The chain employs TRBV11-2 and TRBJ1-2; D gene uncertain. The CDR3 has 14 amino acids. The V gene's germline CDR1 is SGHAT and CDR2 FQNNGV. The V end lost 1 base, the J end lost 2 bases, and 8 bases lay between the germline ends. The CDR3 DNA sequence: TGTGCCAGCAGCTTAGGTGGAGGGAACTATGGCTACACCTTC. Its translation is CASSLGGGNYGYTF.

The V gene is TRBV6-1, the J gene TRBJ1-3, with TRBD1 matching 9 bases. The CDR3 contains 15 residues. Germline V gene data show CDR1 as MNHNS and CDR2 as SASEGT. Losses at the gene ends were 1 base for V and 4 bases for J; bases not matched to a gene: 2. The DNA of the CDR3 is TGTGCCAGCAGTGAAGGGACAGGGGTCGGAAACACCATATATTTT. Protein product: CASSEGTGVGNTIYF.

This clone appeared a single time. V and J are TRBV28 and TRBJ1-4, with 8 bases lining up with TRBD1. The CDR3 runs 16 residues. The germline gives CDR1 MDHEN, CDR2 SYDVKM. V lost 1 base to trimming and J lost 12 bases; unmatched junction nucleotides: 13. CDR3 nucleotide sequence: TGTGCCAGCAGTTTATCCCGCCAGACCGCGACAGGGGAACTGTTTTTT. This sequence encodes CASSLSRQTATGELFF.